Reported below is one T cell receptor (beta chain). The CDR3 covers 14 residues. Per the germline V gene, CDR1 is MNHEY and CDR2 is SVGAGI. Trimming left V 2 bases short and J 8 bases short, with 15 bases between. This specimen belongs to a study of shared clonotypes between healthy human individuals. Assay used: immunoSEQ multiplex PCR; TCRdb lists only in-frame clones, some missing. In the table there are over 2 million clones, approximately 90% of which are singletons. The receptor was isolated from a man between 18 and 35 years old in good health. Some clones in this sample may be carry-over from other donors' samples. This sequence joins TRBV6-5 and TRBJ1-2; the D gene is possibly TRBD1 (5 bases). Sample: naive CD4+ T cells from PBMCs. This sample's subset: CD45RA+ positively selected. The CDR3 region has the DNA TGTGCCAGCAGTTACGACCGGGGCTGGGGCGGCTACACCTTC. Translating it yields CASSYDRGWGGYTF.